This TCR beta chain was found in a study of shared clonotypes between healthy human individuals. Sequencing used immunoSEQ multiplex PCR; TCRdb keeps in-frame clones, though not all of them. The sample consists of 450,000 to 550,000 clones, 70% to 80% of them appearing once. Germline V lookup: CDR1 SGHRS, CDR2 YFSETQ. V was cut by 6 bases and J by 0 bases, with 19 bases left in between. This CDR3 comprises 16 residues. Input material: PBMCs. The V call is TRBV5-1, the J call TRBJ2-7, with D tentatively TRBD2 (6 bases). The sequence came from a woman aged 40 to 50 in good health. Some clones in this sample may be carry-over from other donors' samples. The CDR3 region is CASKTVAGGSSYEQYF. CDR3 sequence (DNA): TGCGCCAGCAAAACAGTAGCCGGGGGTAGCTCCTACGAGCAGTACTTC.